This TCR beta chain was found in a study of blood T cell repertoires in COVID-19. The method was immunoSEQ multiplex PCR; TCRdb's version includes in-frame clones alone and lacks a portion of them. In the table there are about 82,000 clones, around four fifths of which are singletons. Trimming took 3 bases from V and 0 from J; bases not matched to a gene: 8. The CDR3 contains 16 residues. Per germline, CDR1 GTSNPN and CDR2 SVGIG (reference sequence). Sequencing input: peripheral blood. This rearrangement joins TRBV30 to TRBJ1-3; TRBD1 matches 7 bases. This clonotype originated in a man aged 55 to 69 with COVID-19, enrolled during active disease. The DNA of the CDR3 is TGTGCCTGGAGCCAGAGCAGGGGGTACTCTGGAAACACCATATATTTT. Amino acids: CAWSQSRGYSGNTIYF. The complete variable domain, with remaining parts taken from reference TRBV30 and TRBJ1-3, reads SQTIHQWPATLVQPVGSPLSLECTVEGTSNPNLYWYRQAAGRGLQLLFYSVGIGQISSEVPQNLSASRPQDRQFILSSKKLLLSDSGFYLCAWSQSRGYSGNTIYFGEGSWLTVV.